This TCR beta chain is from a study of memory CD4+ T cells and cytomegalovirus serostatus. Per germline, CDR1 SEHNR and CDR2 FQNEAQ (reference sequence). The CDR3 loop spans 16 amino acids. Trimming took 5 bases from V and 2 from J; bases not matched to a gene: 7. This table comes from immunoSEQ multiplex PCR, and its TCRdb copy is limited to in-frame clones, with some not included. Of tens of thousands of clones detected, approximately 78% appear once; the ten largest clones hold about 0.8%. The sort gate was single viable CD3+CD4+CD8-CD45RO+ cells for memory CD4+ T cells. The chain is built from TRBV7-9 and TRBJ1-1; TRBD1 matches at 11 bases. Input material: memory CD4+ T cells from blood. The receptor comes from an adult in good health and CMV-seronegative. The CDR3 here is CASSKGTGGSNTEAFF. In DNA, the CDR3 is TGTGCCAGCAGCAAAGGGACAGGGGGAAGCAACACTGAAGCTTTCTTT. The whole variable domain, filled in from reference TRBV7-9 and TRBJ1-1, reads DTGVSQNPRHKITKRGQNVTFRCDPISEHNRLYWYRQTLGQGPEFLTYFQNEAQLEKSRLLSDRFSAERPKGSFSTLEIQRTEQGDSAMYLCASSKGTGGSNTEAFFGQGTRLTVV.